This TCR beta chain was sequenced during a study of T cell clonality in common variable immunodeficiency. This table comes from immunoSEQ multiplex PCR, and its TCRdb copy is limited to in-frame clones, with some not included. The profile covers about 37,000 clones, none occurring a single time. This clone was counted ten times or more. Sequenced material: peripheral blood mononuclear cells. The sequence was collected from a person aged 18 to 70 in good health.

CDR3 DNA, as far as it was read: TGTGCCAGCAGCTCCCAGACAGGGAACACTGAA. Its protein is CASSSQTGNTE. Given in full, the CDR3 is CASSSQTGNTEAFF. The V and J genes are TRBV11-2 and TRBJ1-1, with D tentatively TRBD1 (6 bases). The CDR3 extends 3 residues past the end of the read, so its final part is completed from the germline J gene. This CDR3 has 14 residues. Germline CDR1 reads SGHAT; CDR2 reads FQNNGV. The V end was cut by 4 bases, the J end by 1 base, with 10 bases between.